This TCR beta chain emerged from a study of shared clonotypes between healthy human individuals. Overall study context: Three men and a couple of women, aged 18 to 49, were donors. Every donor yielded three CD4 naive, three CD4 memory, two CD8 naive and one CD8 memory plate.

CD45RO-negative, CCR7-positively selected cells formed the naive CD8 fraction, excluding terminally differentiated effector memory CD45RA+ cells. The repertoire was sequenced with immunoSEQ multiplex PCR; TCRdb's copy has only in-frame clones and lacks some. The sample records 2 million to 2.5 million clones, just under 95% being singletons. With 5 bases removed from V and 5 bases from J, the gap between germline ends came to 16 bases. This CDR3 region has 14 residues. The V gene's germline CDR1 is MNHEY and CDR2 SMNVEV (reference sequence). General study findings and limits: Clonotypes which were not shared had lower generation probabilities than clonotypes that all four donors shared.

Notes on this clone: Its antigen is not identified.

The chain joins TRBV27 to TRBJ2-7; D might be TRBD1 (5 bases). The clonotype comes from a man in his late teens or twenties in good health. The sequencing sample was made of naive CD8+ T cells sorted from blood. The CDR3 nucleotides are TGTGCCAGCAGTCATCAGGGTCTCCTCCACGAGCAGTACTTC. Translating gives CASSHQGLLHEQYF.